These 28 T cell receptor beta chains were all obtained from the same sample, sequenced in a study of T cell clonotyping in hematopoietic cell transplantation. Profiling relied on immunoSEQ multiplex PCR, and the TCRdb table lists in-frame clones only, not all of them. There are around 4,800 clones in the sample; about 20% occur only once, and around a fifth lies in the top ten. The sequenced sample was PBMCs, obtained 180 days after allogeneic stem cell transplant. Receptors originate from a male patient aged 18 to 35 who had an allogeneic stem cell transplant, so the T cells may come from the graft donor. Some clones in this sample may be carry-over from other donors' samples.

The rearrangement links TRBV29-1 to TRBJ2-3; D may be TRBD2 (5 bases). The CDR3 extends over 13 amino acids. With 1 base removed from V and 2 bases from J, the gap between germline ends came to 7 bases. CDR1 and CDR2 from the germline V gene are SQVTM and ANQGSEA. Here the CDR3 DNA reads TGCAGCGTTGAAGGGGAGATCACAGATACGCAGTATTTT. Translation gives CSVEGEITDTQYF.

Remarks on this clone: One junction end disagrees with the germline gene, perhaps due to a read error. CDR3 in amino acids: CAISEFPGGQTSDEQFF. The CDR3, as DNA: TGTGCCATCAGTGAGTTTCCAGGGGGGCAGACTAGCGATGAGCAGTTCTTC. The rearrangement joins TRBV6-1 to TRBJ2-1, with D possibly matching TRBD2 (8 bases). The CDR3 runs 17 residues. CDR1 is MNHNS and CDR2 is SASEGT in the germline V gene.

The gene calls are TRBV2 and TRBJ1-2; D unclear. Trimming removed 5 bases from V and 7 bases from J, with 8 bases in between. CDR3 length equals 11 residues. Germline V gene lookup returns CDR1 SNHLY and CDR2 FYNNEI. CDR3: CASSPDLGYTF. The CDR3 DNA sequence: TGTGCCAGCAGTCCCGACCTTGGCTACACCTTC.

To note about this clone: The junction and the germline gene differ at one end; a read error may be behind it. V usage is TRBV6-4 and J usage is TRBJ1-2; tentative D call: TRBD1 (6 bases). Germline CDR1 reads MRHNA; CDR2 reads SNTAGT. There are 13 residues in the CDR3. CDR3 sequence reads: CASSDSSEGEPHF. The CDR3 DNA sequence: TGTGCCAGCAGTGACTCGTCGGAGGGGGAGCCCCATTTC.

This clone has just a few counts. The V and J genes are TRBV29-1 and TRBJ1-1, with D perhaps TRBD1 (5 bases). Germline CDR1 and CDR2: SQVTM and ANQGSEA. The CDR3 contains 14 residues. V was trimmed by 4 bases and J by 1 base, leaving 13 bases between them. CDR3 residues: CSVAQGGSNTEAFF. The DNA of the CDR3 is TGCAGCGTTGCCCAGGGAGGGTCGAACACTGAAGCTTTCTTT.

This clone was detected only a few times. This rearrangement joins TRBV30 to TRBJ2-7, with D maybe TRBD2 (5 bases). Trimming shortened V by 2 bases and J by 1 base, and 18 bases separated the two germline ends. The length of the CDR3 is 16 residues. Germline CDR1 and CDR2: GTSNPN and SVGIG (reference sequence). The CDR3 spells CAWSSGVAIRSYEQYF. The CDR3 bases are TGTGCCTGGAGTTCTGGGGTAGCGATCAGGTCCTACGAGCAGTACTTC. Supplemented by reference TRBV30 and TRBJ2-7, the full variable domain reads SQTIHQWPATLVQPVGSPLSLECTVEGTSNPNLYWYRQAAGRGLQLLFYSVGIGQISSEVPQNLSASRPQDRQFILSSKKLLLSDSGFYLCAWSSGVAIRSYEQYFGPGTRLTVT.

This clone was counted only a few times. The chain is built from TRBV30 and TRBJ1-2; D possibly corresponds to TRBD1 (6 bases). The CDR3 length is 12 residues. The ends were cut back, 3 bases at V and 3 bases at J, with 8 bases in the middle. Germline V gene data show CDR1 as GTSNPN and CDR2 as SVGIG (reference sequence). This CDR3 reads CAWRQGHYGYTF. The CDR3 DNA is TGTGCCTGGAGACAGGGACACTATGGCTACACCTTC.

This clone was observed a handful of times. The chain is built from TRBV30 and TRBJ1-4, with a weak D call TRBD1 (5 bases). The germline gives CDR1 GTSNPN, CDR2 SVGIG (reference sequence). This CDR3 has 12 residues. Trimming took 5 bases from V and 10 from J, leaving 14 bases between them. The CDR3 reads CAWDRGEGKLFF. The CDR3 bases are TGTGCCTGGGATAGGGGAGAGGGAAAACTGTTTTTT.

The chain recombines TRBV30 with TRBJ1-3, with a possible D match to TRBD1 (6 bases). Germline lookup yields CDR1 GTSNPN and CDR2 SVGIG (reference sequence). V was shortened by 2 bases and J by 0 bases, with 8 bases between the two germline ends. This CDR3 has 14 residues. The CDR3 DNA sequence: TGTGCCTGGAGTACAGGGCACTCTGGAAACACCATATATTTT. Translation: CAWSTGHSGNTIYF.

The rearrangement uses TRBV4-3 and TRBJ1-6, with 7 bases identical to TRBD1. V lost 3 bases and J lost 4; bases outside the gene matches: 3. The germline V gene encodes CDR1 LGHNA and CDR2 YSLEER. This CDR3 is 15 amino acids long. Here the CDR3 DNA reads TGCGCCAGCAGCCAGCCGGGACAGTATAATTCACCCCTCCACTTT. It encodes CASSQPGQYNSPLHF.

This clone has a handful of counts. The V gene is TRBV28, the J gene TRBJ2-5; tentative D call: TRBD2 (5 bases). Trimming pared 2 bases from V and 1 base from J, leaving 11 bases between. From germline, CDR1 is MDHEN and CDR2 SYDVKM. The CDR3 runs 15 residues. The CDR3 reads CASSLTGRTQETQYF. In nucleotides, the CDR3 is TGTGCCAGCAGTTTAACGGGGAGAACCCAAGAGACCCAGTACTTC.

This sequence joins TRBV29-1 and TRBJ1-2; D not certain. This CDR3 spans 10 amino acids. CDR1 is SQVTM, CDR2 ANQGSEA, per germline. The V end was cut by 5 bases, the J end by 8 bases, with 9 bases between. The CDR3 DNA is TGCAGCGTTCCGATGCGGGGCTACACCTTC. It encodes CSVPMRGYTF. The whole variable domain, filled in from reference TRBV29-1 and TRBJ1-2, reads SAVISQKPSRDICQRGTSLTIQCQVDSQVTMMFWYRQQPGQSLTLIATANQGSEATYESGFVIDKFPISRPNLTFSTLTVSNMSPEDSSIYLCSVPMRGYTFGSGTRLTVV.

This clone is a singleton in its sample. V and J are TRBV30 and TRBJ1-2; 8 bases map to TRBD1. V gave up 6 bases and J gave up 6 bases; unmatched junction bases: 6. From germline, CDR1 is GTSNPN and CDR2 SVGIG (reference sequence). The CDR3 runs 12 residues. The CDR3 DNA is TGTGCCTGCCCAGGGGGCGCCGATGGCTACACCTTC. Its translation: CACPGGADGYTF.

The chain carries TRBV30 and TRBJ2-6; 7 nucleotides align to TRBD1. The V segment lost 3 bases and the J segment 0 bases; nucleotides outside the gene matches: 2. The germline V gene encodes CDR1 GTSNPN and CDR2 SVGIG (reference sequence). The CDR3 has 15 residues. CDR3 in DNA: TGTGCCTGGAGCGCAGGGGGCTCTGGGGCCAACGTCCTGACTTTC. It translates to CAWSAGGSGANVLTF.

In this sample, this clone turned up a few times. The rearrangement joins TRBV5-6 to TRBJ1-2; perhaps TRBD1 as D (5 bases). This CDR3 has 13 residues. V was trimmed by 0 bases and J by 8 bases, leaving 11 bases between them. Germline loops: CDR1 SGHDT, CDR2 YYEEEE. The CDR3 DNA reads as TGTGCCAGCAGCTTGGCCATGGGGGAAGGCTACACCTTC. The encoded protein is CASSLAMGEGYTF.

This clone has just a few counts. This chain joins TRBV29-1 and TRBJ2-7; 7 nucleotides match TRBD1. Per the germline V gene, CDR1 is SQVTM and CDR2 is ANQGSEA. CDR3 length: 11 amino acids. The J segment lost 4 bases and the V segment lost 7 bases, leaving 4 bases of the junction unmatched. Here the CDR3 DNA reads TGCAGCGCCGAGGACAGGTACGAGCAGTACTTC. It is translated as CSAEDRYEQYF.

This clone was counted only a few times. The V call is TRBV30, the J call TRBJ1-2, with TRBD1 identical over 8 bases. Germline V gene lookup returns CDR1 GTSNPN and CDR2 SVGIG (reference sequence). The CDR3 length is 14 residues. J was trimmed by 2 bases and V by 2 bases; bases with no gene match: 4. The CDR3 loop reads CAWSITGGNYGYTF. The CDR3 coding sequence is TGTGCCTGGAGTATAACAGGGGGGAACTATGGCTACACCTTC.

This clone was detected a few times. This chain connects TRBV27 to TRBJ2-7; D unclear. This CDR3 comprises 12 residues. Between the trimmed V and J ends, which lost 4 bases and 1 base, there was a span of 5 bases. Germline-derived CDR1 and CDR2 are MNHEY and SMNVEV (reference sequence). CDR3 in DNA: TGTGCCAGCAGTTCCAGGTCCTACGAGCAGTACTTC. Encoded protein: CASSSRSYEQYF.

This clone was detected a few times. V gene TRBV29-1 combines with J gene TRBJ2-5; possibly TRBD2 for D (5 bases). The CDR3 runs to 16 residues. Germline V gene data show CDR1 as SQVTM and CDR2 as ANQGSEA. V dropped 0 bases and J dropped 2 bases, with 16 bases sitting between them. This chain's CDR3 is CSVEDLEEKDQETQYF. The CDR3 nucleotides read TGCAGCGTTGAAGATCTGGAGGAGAAGGATCAAGAGACCCAGTACTTC.

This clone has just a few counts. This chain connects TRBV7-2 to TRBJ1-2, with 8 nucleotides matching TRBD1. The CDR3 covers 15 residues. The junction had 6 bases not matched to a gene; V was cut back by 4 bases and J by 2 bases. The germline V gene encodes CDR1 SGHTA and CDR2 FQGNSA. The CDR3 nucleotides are TGTGCCAGCAGCTCCCAAGGACAGGGCAACTATGGCTACACCTTC. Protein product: CASSSQGQGNYGYTF.

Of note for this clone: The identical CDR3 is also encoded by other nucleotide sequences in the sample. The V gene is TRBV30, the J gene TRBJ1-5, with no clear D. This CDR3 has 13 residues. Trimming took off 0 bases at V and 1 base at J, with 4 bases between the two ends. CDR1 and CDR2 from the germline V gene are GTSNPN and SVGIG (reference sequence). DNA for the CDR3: TGTGCCTGGAGTGTCGGCAGCAATCAGCCCCAGCATTTT. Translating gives CAWSVGSNQPQHF.

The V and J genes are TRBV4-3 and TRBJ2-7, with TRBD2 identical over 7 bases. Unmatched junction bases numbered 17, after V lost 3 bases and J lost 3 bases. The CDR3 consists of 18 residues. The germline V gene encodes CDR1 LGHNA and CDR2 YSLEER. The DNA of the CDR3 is TGCGCCAGCAGCCACGAGCCACTCGGCGGGGCTAGCGGCTACGAGCAGTACTTC. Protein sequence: CASSHEPLGGASGYEQYF.

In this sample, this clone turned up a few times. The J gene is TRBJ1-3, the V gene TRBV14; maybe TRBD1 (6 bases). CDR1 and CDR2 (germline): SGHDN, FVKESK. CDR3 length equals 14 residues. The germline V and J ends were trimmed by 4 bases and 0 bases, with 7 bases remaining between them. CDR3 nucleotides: TGTGCCAGCAGCCCGGGACACTCTGGAAACACCATATATTTT. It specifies CASSPGHSGNTIYF.

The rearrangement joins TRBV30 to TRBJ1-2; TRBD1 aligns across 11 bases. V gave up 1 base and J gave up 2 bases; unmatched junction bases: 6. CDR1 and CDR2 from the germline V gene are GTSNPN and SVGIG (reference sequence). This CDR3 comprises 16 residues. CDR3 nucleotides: TGTGCCTGGAGTGGGGACAGGGGGATTTCAAACTATGGCTACACCTTC. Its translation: CAWSGDRGISNYGYTF.

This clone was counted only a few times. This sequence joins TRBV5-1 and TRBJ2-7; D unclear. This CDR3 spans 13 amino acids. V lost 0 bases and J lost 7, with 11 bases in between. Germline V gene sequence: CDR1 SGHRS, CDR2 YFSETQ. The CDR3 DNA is TGCGCCAGCAGCTTGGAAGTCGTGGGTGAGCAGTACTTC. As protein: CASSLEVVGEQYF.

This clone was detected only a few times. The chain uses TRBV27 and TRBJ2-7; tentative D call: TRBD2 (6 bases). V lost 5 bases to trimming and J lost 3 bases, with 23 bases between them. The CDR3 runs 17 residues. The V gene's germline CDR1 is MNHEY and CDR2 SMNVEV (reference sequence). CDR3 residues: CASSLRLYGGDIYEQYF. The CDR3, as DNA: TGTGCCAGCAGTCTCCGTCTCTACGGGGGTGATATCTACGAGCAGTACTTC.

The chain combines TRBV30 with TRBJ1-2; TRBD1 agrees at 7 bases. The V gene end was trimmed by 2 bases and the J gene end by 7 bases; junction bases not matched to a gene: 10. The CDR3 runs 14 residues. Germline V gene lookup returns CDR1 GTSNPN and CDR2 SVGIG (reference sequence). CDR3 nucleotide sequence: TGTGCCTGGAGTTACACAGGGGAGGCCGCTGGCTACACCTTC. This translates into CAWSYTGEAAGYTF.

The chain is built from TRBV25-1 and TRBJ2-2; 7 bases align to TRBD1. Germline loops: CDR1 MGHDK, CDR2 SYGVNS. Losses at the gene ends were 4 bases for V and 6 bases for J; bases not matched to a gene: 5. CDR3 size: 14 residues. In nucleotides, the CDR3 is TGTGCCAGCAGTGGACAGACAGGGCCCGGGGAGCTGTTTTTT. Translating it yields CASSGQTGPGELFF.